This T cell receptor (beta chain) emerged from a study of human T cells and chemical hapten exposure. General study points: Positive correlation was observed between PT1 expanded TCR counts and patch test score.

Unique molecular identifiers were linked by the library to individual cDNA molecules. TCRdb re-derived calls from the RACE reads in MiXCR, one entry per CDR3 protein. The profile shows more than 70,000 distinct CDR3 sequences, over 6.5% of them singletons. The CDR3 is made up of 12 amino acids. Trimming stripped 7 bases from V and 8 bases from J, with 14 bases between. The V gene's germline CDR1 is MDHEN and CDR2 SYDVKM. The time point is: pre-sensitization, week 0. Sample treatment: therapeutic diphenylcyclopropenone sensitization with weekly scalp DPC. The drawing of blood occurred before each patch test was applied. The study extracted total RNA from unfractionated whole blood. This clonotype was seen many times. Its specificity is unknown.

The material was whole blood, obtained in connection with sensitization to the hapten diphenylcyclopropenone (DPC). This chain uses TRBV28 with TRBJ1-1; D ambiguous. This receptor was identified in a man in his forties with alopecia areata. Some clones in this sample may be carry-over from other donors' samples. CDR3 nucleotide sequence: TGTGCCAGCACCGACCTGGCGACCGAAGCTTTCTTT. It translates to CASTDLATEAFF.